There are many counts of the clone carrying this TCR beta chain. TCRdb processed the RT-PCR reads anew with MiXCR; each CDR3 protein has one entry. Among about 500,000 distinct CDR3 sequences listed, approximately 16% were seen once. The data are from a study of response to subunit inactivated influenza vaccine. Germline-derived CDR1 and CDR2 are MNHEY and SVGAGI. Germline trimming cut 6 bases from V and 9 bases from J; bases unmatched to any gene: 10. The CDR3 is made up of 14 amino acids. Sequencing used CD4+ T cells sorted from PBMCs, obtained less than 30 months after vaccination. This chain connects TRBV6-5 to TRBJ2-7, with 11 bases aligning to TRBD2. The origin of this receptor is a man aged 50 to 69 who received an inactivated influenza vaccine. CDR3 protein: CASSYSGRAVGQYF. CDR3 in DNA: TGTGCCAGCAGCTATAGCGGGAGGGCCGTGGGGCAGTACTTC.